The 18 T cell receptor beta chains listed next were all sequenced from one sample in a study of T cells in Graves' hyperthyroidism and ophthalmopathy. The TCR beta CDR3 regions underwent amplification using RNA transcripts as the source. The HTBI primer set drove a first-round RT-PCR of the TCR CDR3. TCRdb re-derived calls from the multiplex PCR reads in MiXCR, one entry per CDR3 protein. The sample contains some 320,000 distinct CDR3 sequences, around 13% of which appear only once. The sequenced sample was blood. These receptors all stem from a woman aged 35 to 49 with Graves' ophthalmopathy.

This clonotype occurred a few times. The chain combines TRBV16 with TRBJ1-2; D not certain. The germline V and J ends were trimmed by 2 bases and 4 bases, with 23 bases remaining between them. Per the germline V gene, CDR1 is KGHSY and CDR2 is FQNENV. The CDR3 runs to 18 residues. CDR3 residues: CASSQRGNGVPPLYGYTF. Written as DNA, the CDR3 is TGTGCCAGCAGCCAAAGAGGGAATGGAGTCCCACCGCTCTATGGCTACACCTTC.

This clonotype was counted between two and nine times. The rearrangement uses TRBV7-2 and TRBJ2-2, with 8 bases that match TRBD1. The CDR3 is 17 amino acids. Germline V gene sequence: CDR1 SGHTA, CDR2 FQGNSA. J was trimmed by 4 bases and V by 5 bases; bases with no gene match: 12. The CDR3 DNA sequence: TGTGCCAGCAGCCCCGCATGGGGCAGGGGGCCCACCGGGGAGCTGTTTTTT. This translates into CASSPAWGRGPTGELFF. Full variable domain (missing parts from reference TRBV7-2 and TRBJ2-2): GAGVSQSPSNKVTEKGKDVELRCDPISGHTALYWYRQSLGQGLEFLIYFQGNSAPDKSGLPSDRFSAERTGGSVSTLTIQRTQQEDSAVYLCASSPAWGRGPTGELFFGEGSRLTVL.

This clonotype was picked up many times. The chain joins TRBV7-2 to TRBJ2-1; maybe TRBD1 (5 bases). V dropped 5 bases and J dropped 12 bases, with 11 bases sitting between them. The CDR3 extends over 11 amino acids. The germline V gene has CDR1 SGHTA and CDR2 FQGNSA. The DNA of the CDR3 is TGTGCCAGCAGCGCGGACATCGCGCAGTTCTTC. Amino acids: CASSADIAQFF.

The chain has TRBV9 and TRBJ1-4, with 9 bases that match TRBD1. The CDR3 has 15 residues. Germline CDR1 reads SGDLS; CDR2 reads YYNGEE. V dropped 4 bases and J dropped 4; count of bases not matched to a gene: 5. The CDR3 nucleotides read TGTGCCAGCAGCCCCCGGGACAGGGTTAATGAAAAACTGTTTTTT. Encoded protein: CASSPRDRVNEKLFF. Complete variable domain (other parts from reference TRBV9 and TRBJ1-4): DSGVTQTPKHLITATGQRVTLRCSPRSGDLSVYWYQQSLDQGLQFLIQYYNGEERAKGNILERFSAQQFPDLHSELNLSSLELGDSALYFCASSPRDRVNEKLFFGSGTQLSVL.

As to this clonotype: It may be a read error: a sequence one base away is much more abundant. The chain recombines TRBV11-2 with TRBJ2-5; no definite D call. Trimming cost V 5 bases and J 5 bases, with 9 bases left between them. The CDR3 has 12 residues. CDR1 is SGHAT and CDR2 is FQNNGV in the germline V gene. CDR3 sequence (DNA): TGTGCCAGCAGCCCCATCTGGGAGACCCAGTACTTC. Residues: CASSPIWETQYF.

Notes on this clonotype: This may arise from a read error, as a much more abundant clone is one base away. The V and J genes are TRBV7-8 and TRBJ1-2; D gene unclear. The CDR3 is 13 amino acids. Germline V gene sequence: CDR1 SGHVS, CDR2 FQNEAQ. The CDR3 nucleotides read TGTGTCAGCAGCTTTGCGGACCGTCCGGGCTACACCTTC. It is translated as CVSSFADRPGYTF.

The chain recombines TRBV2 with TRBJ1-3, with 7 positions matching TRBD1. From germline, CDR1 is SNHLY and CDR2 FYNNEI. The V gene end was trimmed by 6 bases and the J gene end by 4 bases; junction bases not matched to a gene: 12. There are 16 residues in the CDR3. CDR3 protein: CASSPSRGARGNTIYF. In nucleotides, the CDR3 is TGTGCCAGCAGCCCTTCCAGGGGGGCGCGGGGAAACACCATATATTTT.

A note on this clonotype: A single base separates this from a much larger clone, so it may be a read error. The chain employs TRBV7-9 and TRBJ2-1; tentatively, D is TRBD1 or TRBD2 (5 bases each). The ends were cut back, 3 bases at V and 10 bases at J, with 13 bases in the middle. This CDR3 has 13 residues. Germline CDR1 SEHNR, CDR2 FQNEAQ (reference sequence). Written as DNA, the CDR3 is TGTGCCAGCAGCTTTTTCGCAGGGAGCGAGCAGTTCTTC. It specifies CASSFFAGSEQFF.

The V gene is TRBV20-1, the J gene TRBJ2-3; 9 bases map to TRBD1. Germline V gives CDR1 DFQATT, CDR2 SNEGSKA (reference sequence). The ends lost 3 bases at V and 4 bases at J; junction bases unmatched: 8. There are 15 residues in the CDR3. The CDR3 spells CSARGGQGTSDTQYF. DNA for the CDR3: TGCAGTGCTAGGGGGGGACAGGGTACGTCAGATACGCAGTATTTT.

The rearrangement joins TRBV4-1 to TRBJ2-1; no clear D gene. Germline assignment: CDR1 MGHRA and CDR2 YSYEKL. This CDR3 spans 16 amino acids. Trimming shortened V by 0 bases and J by 3 bases, and 12 bases separated the two germline ends. The CDR3 DNA is TGCGCCAGCAGCCAAGATCCTACCCGGCTCTACAATGAGCAGTTCTTC. It yields the protein CASSQDPTRLYNEQFF.

In its sample, this clonotype was seen many times. The chain has TRBV20-1 and TRBJ1-2; maybe TRBD1 (5 bases). CDR1 is DFQATT and CDR2 is SNEGSKA in the germline V gene (reference sequence). The germline V and J ends were trimmed by 4 bases and 4 bases, with 10 bases remaining between them. The CDR3 has 12 amino acids. The CDR3 bases are TGCAGTGCTACCCCGGACACCTATGGCTACACCTTC. Residues: CSATPDTYGYTF.

This clonotype was detected many times. The V gene is TRBV28, the J gene TRBJ1-1, with a weak D call TRBD1 (5 bases). The V end lost 7 bases, the J end lost 1 base, and 10 bases lay between the germline ends. The CDR3 has 13 residues. Germline values: CDR1 MDHEN, CDR2 SYDVKM. DNA for the CDR3: TGTGCCAGCACCCCGACAGCGAACACTGAAGCTTTCTTT. It yields the protein CASTPTANTEAFF.

The chain has TRBV2 and TRBJ1-2; D may be TRBD1 (6 bases). Germline lookup yields CDR1 SNHLY and CDR2 FYNNEI. The V and J ends lost 6 bases and 2 bases respectively, with 13 bases between them. The CDR3 is made up of 14 amino acids. The CDR3 reads CASSGFDRNYGYTF. DNA for the CDR3: TGTGCCAGCAGCGGTTTTGACAGGAACTATGGCTACACCTTC.

This clonotype came up many times. The chain employs TRBV28 and TRBJ1-4; 10 bases match TRBD1. J was trimmed by 1 base and V by 3 bases; bases with no gene match: 5. This CDR3 spans 17 amino acids. The germline gives CDR1 MDHEN, CDR2 SYDVKM. This chain's CDR3 is CASSFPGQGLTNEKLFF. The CDR3 nucleotides read TGTGCCAGCAGTTTCCCGGGACAGGGGTTAACTAATGAAAAACTGTTTTTT.

This clonotype turned up a few times. V and J are TRBV20-1 and TRBJ1-4; no definite D call. The germline V and J ends were trimmed by 0 bases and 0 bases, with 11 bases remaining between them. This CDR3 is built from 16 residues. The germline V gene has CDR1 DFQATT and CDR2 SNEGSKA (reference sequence). CDR3 sequence reads: CSARDVMVATNEKLFF. In nucleotides, the CDR3 is TGCAGTGCTAGAGATGTTATGGTCGCAACTAATGAAAAACTGTTTTTT.

This clonotype has more than one count but fewer than ten. The chain is built from TRBV5-1 and TRBJ1-2; D gene uncertain. V was shortened by 5 bases and J by 8 bases, with 16 bases between the two germline ends. The CDR3 spans 13 residues. Germline CDR1 and CDR2: SGHRS and YFSETQ. CDR3 amino acids: CASSLAGGVGYTF. In nucleotides, the CDR3 is TGCGCCAGCAGTCTCGCGGGAGGCGTCGGCTACACCTTC.

This chain uses TRBV20-1 with TRBJ1-2; D is unresolved. The CDR3 is 15 residues long. Trimming pared 3 bases from V and 5 bases from J, leaving 19 bases between. CDR1 is DFQATT, CDR2 SNEGSKA, per germline (reference sequence). Written as DNA, the CDR3 is TGCAGTGCTAGTTTGGCATCCGCCGAAGGATATGGCTACACCTTC. Translated, it gives CSASLASAEGYGYTF.

This clonotype was recorded at least ten times. This chain uses TRBV27 with TRBJ2-2; a possible D gene is TRBD1 (5 bases). Deletions cut 2 bases from V and 6 bases from J, with 10 bases between. The CDR3 totals 14 residues. Germline loops: CDR1 MNHEY, CDR2 SMNVEV (reference sequence). CDR3 loop: CASSLSQGAGELFF. The CDR3 DNA is TGTGCCAGCAGTTTAAGTCAAGGGGCCGGGGAGCTGTTTTTT.